This T cell receptor (beta chain) derives from a study of shared clonotypes between healthy human individuals. Naive CD8 cells, CD45RO-negative and positively selected for CCR7, excluded terminally differentiated effector memory CD45RA+ cells. Germline V lookup: CDR1 SQVTM, CDR2 ANQGSEA. The trim removed 5 bases at V and 0 bases at J, leaving 4 bases unmatched. The CDR3 has 13 residues. Data came from immunoSEQ multiplex PCR; TCRdb stores just in-frame clones and leaves some out. Of about 2,100,000 clones in the sample, about 92% were seen once. The sequence was obtained from a young man in good health. Some clones in this sample may be carry-over from other donors' samples. Input material: naive CD8+ T cells from PBMCs. The chain is built from TRBV29-1 and TRBJ2-7, with TRBD2 matching over 7 bases. CDR3 bases: TGCAGCGTTCAGCTAGCGGACTCCTACGAGCAGTACTTC. Protein sequence: CSVQLADSYEQYF.